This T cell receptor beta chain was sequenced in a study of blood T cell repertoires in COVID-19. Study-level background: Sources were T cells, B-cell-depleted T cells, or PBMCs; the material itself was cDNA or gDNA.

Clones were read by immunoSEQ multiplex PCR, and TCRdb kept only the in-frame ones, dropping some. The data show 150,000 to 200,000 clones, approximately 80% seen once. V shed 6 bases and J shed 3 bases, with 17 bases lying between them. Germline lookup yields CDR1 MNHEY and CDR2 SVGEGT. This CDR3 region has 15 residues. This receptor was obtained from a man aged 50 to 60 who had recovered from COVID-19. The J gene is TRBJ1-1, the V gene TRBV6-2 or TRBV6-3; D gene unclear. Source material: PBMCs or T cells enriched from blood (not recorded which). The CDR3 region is CASSPQQIGYTEAFF. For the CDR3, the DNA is TGTGCCAGCAGCCCCCAACAAATCGGGTACACTGAAGCTTTCTTT.